This is a list of T cell receptor beta chains from one sample in a study of T cells in localized non-small cell lung cancer. Assay used: immunoSEQ multiplex PCR; TCRdb lists only in-frame clones, some missing. This table has tens of thousands of clones, about 83% appearing once. The sample was peripheral blood, taken before any cancer treatment. The origin of the receptors is an older female donor with stage II squamous cell lung carcinoma. Both conserved end residues are part of each CDR3. A D gene is named only where the DNA matches it firmly. Size is omitted from some rows. Given values are once, few, many or a class for expanded clones.

abundance: NA
j_gene: TRBJ1-1
d_gene: NA
v_gene: TRBV6-4
CDR3nt: TGTGCCAGCAGTGATAGGGCAGGAGGCACTGAAGCTTTCTTT
CDR3aa: CASSDRAGGTEAFF

abundance: NA
j_gene: TRBJ1-1
d_gene: NA
v_gene: TRBV7-6
CDR3nt: TGTGCCAGCAGCTTACAGGGGAACACTGAAGCTTTCTTT
CDR3aa: CASSLQGNTEAFF

abundance: NA
j_gene: TRBJ2-3
d_gene: NA
v_gene: TRBV6-1
CDR3nt: TGTGCCGGGGGCATGGACAGCACAAGCACAGATACGCAGTATTTT
CDR3aa: CAGGMDSTSTDTQYF

abundance: NA
j_gene: TRBJ2-3
d_gene: NA
v_gene: TRBV7-2
CDR3nt: TGTGCCAGCAGCTTAGTGGGCAGTAGCACAGATACGCAGTATTTT
CDR3aa: CASSLVGSSTDTQYF

abundance: NA
j_gene: TRBJ1-6
d_gene: NA
v_gene: TRBV27
CDR3nt: TGTGCCACCCATCAGGGCTCCTATAATTCACCCCTCCACTTT
CDR3aa: CATHQGSYNSPLHF

abundance: NA
j_gene: TRBJ2-5
d_gene: NA
v_gene: TRBV9
CDR3nt: TGTGCCAGCAGCGTACGCCCCGGGGGAGGAGAGACCCAGTACTTC
CDR3aa: CASSVRPGGGETQYF

abundance: once
j_gene: TRBJ1-4
d_gene: TRBD1
v_gene: TRBV7-7
CDR3nt: TGTGCCAGCAGCCTGCGTCCCGGGACAGGGGAAAAACTGTTTTTT
CDR3aa: CASSLRPGTGEKLFF

abundance: NA
j_gene: TRBJ2-3
d_gene: NA
v_gene: TRBV5-1
CDR3nt: TGCGCCAGCAGCTTAAGAAGTGATACGCAGTATTTT
CDR3aa: CASSLRSDTQYF

abundance: NA
j_gene: TRBJ2-3
d_gene: NA
v_gene: TRBV18
CDR3nt: TGTGCCAGCTCACCGTCCACAGATACGCAGTATTTT
CDR3aa: CASSPSTDTQYF

abundance: NA
j_gene: TRBJ2-1
d_gene: NA
v_gene: TRBV30
CDR3nt: TGTGCCTGGAGTGCCTCGGCTTCCCCGTTTAGTGAGCAGTTCTTC
CDR3aa: CAWSASASPFSEQFF

abundance: NA
j_gene: TRBJ2-3
d_gene: TRBD2
v_gene: TRBV2
CDR3nt: TGTGCCAGCATGGGGGGTGGGGGGGCAGATACGCAGTATTTT
CDR3aa: CASMGGGGADTQYF

abundance: NA
j_gene: TRBJ2-1
d_gene: NA
v_gene: TRBV9
CDR3nt: TGTGCCAGCAGCGTGCAGGTCCGTCCTGGGAATGAGCAGTTCTTC
CDR3aa: CASSVQVRPGNEQFF

abundance: NA
j_gene: TRBJ2-5
d_gene: NA
v_gene: TRBV29-1
CDR3nt: TGCAGCGTCTGGCACAGGGCCCAAGAGACCCAGTACTTC
CDR3aa: CSVWHRAQETQYF

abundance: NA
j_gene: TRBJ1-1
d_gene: NA
v_gene: TRBV10-3
CDR3nt: TGTGCCATCAGTGAGGACGGCAGGGGTGCGAACACTGAAGCTTTCTTT
CDR3aa: CAISEDGRGANTEAFF

abundance: NA
j_gene: TRBJ1-2
d_gene: NA
v_gene: TRBV28
CDR3nt: TGTGCCAGCAGCCTAGATAGGGGCTACACCTTC
CDR3aa: CASSLDRGYTF

abundance: NA
j_gene: TRBJ2-7
d_gene: NA
v_gene: TRBV2
CDR3nt: TGTGCCAGCAGTGATTCGGGGTCCGACGAGCAGTACTTC
CDR3aa: CASSDSGSDEQYF

abundance: NA
j_gene: TRBJ2-1
d_gene: NA
v_gene: TRBV5-1
CDR3nt: TGCGCCAGCAGCTTGGATGGAGGGTTGGGTGAGCAGTTCTTC
CDR3aa: CASSLDGGLGEQFF

abundance: NA
j_gene: TRBJ2-5
d_gene: NA
v_gene: TRBV7-3
CDR3nt: TGTGCCAGCAGCTTAACGGGAGGCGAGACCCAGTACTTC
CDR3aa: CASSLTGGETQYF

abundance: few
j_gene: TRBJ1-1
d_gene: NA
v_gene: TRBV2
CDR3nt: TGTGCCAGCAACAGAAGAAACATGAACACTGAAGCTTTCTTT
CDR3aa: CASNRRNMNTEAFF

abundance: NA
j_gene: TRBJ2-7
d_gene: NA
v_gene: TRBV27
CDR3nt: TGTGCCAGCAGTCTGCGGGACGGTCCCTACGAGCAGTACTTC
CDR3aa: CASSLRDGPYEQYF